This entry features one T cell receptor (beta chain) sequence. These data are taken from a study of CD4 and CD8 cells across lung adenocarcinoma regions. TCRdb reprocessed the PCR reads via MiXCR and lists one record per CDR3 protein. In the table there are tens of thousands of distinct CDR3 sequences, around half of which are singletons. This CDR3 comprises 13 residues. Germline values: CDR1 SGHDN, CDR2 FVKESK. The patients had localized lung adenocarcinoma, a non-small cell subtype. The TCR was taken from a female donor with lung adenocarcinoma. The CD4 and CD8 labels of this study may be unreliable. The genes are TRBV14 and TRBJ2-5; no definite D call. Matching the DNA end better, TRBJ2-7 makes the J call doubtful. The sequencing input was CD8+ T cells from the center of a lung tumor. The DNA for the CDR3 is TGTGCCAGCAGCCAACGGGTCGGCTACGAGCAGTACTTC. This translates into CASSQRVGYEQYF.